The 18 T cell receptor beta chains below were found in one sample sequenced in a study of cytomegalovirus exposure and HLA in healthy donors. Vbeta (60) and Jbeta (13) primers were used in the PCR. Sequencing used immunoSEQ multiplex PCR; TCRdb keeps in-frame clones, though not all of them. Counted here are roughly 160,000 clones, around 85% occurring once; the ten biggest clones make up 1%. Sequencing was done on a sample of PBMCs. These receptors all come from a boy aged 2 to 10 in good health and CMV-seronegative.

The V call is TRBV27, the J call TRBJ2-3, with D possibly being TRBD2 (6 bases). Per germline, CDR1 MNHEY and CDR2 SMNVEV (reference sequence). The CDR3 runs to 10 residues. Trimming left V 8 bases short and J 6 bases short, with 6 bases between. The CDR3 nucleotides read TGTGCCAGCGGGAGGGATACGCAGTATTTT. This encodes CASGRDTQYF.

This clone was observed once. V usage is TRBV5-4 and J usage is TRBJ2-3; TRBD2 aligns across 7 bases. The CDR3 extends over 15 amino acids. The germline CDR1 and CDR2 sequences are SGHNT and YYREEE (reference sequence). V lost 1 base to trimming and J lost 0 bases; unmatched junction nucleotides: 2. The CDR3 loop is CASSLRGGSTDTQYF. The CDR3 DNA reads as TGTGCCAGCAGCTTGAGGGGAGGGAGCACAGATACGCAGTATTTT. Full variable domain (remainder filled in from reference TRBV5-4 and TRBJ2-3): ETGVTQSPTHLIKTRGQQVTLRCSSQSGHNTVSWYQQALGQGPQFIFQYYREEENGRGNFPPRFSGLQFPNYSSELNVNALELDDSALYLCASSLRGGSTDTQYFGPGTRLTVL.

The rearrangement joins TRBV14 to TRBJ2-7; TRBD1 matches 10 bases. The DNA end is more similar to TRBJ2-1, so the J call may be wrong. The germline V gene has CDR1 SGHDN and CDR2 FVKESK. The CDR3 has 15 residues. CDR3 in amino acids: CASSRPGQGYNEQFF. The CDR3 DNA reads TGTGCCAGCAGCCGACCGGGACAGGGGTACAATGAGCAGTTCTTC.

This clone has a handful of counts. This chain joins TRBV5-3 and TRBJ1-2, with 9 bases identical to TRBD1. TRBV5-3 is an open reading frame whose function is uncertain. Losses at the gene ends were 1 base for V and 4 bases for J; bases not matched to a gene: 23. CDR3 size: 21 residues. The CDR3 DNA is TGTGCCAGAAGCTTGTTCGCCCTCCAAGGGGACAGGGAAGGAAACTGCTATGGCTACACCTTC. It translates to CARSLFALQGDREGNCYGYTF.

This clone is a singleton in its sample. This chain links TRBV7-9 with TRBJ2-3; D remains unclear. This CDR3 has 15 residues. Germline-derived CDR1 and CDR2 are SEHNR and FQNEAQ (reference sequence). V was cut by 5 bases and J by 6 bases, with 18 bases left in between. This chain's CDR3 is CASSHPTLLMDTQYF. The CDR3, as DNA: TGTGCCAGCAGCCATCCGACTCTTCTCATGGATACGCAGTATTTT. Full variable domain (outside the CDR3, taken from reference TRBV7-9 and TRBJ2-3): DTGVSQNPRHKITKRGQNVTFRCDPISEHNRLYWYRQTLGQGPEFLTYFQNEAQLEKSRLLSDRFSAERPKGSFSTLEIQRTEQGDSAMYLCASSHPTLLMDTQYFGPGTRLTVL.

The chain has TRBV4-1 and TRBJ2-1; 10 bases align to TRBD2. Trimming cost V 2 bases and J 4 bases; bases outside gene matches: 5. The CDR3 loop spans 16 amino acids. Per germline, CDR1 MGHRA and CDR2 YSYEKL. The CDR3 region is CASSQSTSGNYNEQFF. CDR3 nucleotide sequence: TGCGCCAGCAGCCAAAGCACTAGCGGGAATTACAATGAGCAGTTCTTC.

V usage is TRBV10-1 and J usage is TRBJ2-1, with 7 bases aligning to TRBD1. This CDR3 region has 15 residues. Germline loops: CDR1 WNHNN, CDR2 SYGVQD (reference sequence). V was pared by 7 bases and J by 4 bases, with 10 bases of the junction left unmatched. The CDR3 DNA is TGCGCCAGCACAGGGGGAGAAGTGAAATACAATGAGCAGTTCTTC. Translated: CASTGGEVKYNEQFF.

This chain links TRBV2 with TRBJ1-2, with TRBD1 as a possible D gene (6 bases). Between the trimmed V and J ends, which lost 5 bases and 7 bases, there was a span of 17 bases. In germline, CDR1 is SNHLY, CDR2 FYNNEI. The CDR3 sequence is 14 residues long. The CDR3 protein is CASSSRRGALGYTF. Here the CDR3 DNA reads TGTGCCAGCAGTTCCAGGCGGGGGGCCCTTGGCTACACCTTC.

This clone has only one observation. The V call is TRBV7-6, the J call TRBJ2-2; 10 positions agree with TRBD2. The CDR3 is made up of 18 amino acids. From germline, CDR1 is SGHVS and CDR2 FNYEAQ. The ends lost 1 base at V and 3 bases at J; junction bases unmatched: 8. The CDR3 spells CASSLGLAGAPDTGELFF. CDR3 nucleotides: TGTGCCAGCAGCTTAGGGCTAGCGGGGGCCCCGGACACCGGGGAGCTGTTTTTT.

This rearrangement joins TRBV19 to TRBJ2-1; 7 bases agree with TRBD2. This CDR3 region has 15 residues. From germline, CDR1 is LNHDA and CDR2 SQIVND (reference sequence). Germline trimming cut 7 bases from V and 1 base from J; bases unmatched to any gene: 7. CDR3 loop: CASTPGRGSYNEQFF. The CDR3 nucleotides are TGTGCCAGTACCCCCGGGCGGGGGTCCTACAATGAGCAGTTCTTC.

This clone was picked up one time. This chain uses TRBV2 with TRBJ2-3; 8 bases map to TRBD2. CDR1 is SNHLY, CDR2 FYNNEI, per germline. The CDR3 covers 17 residues. Germline trimming cut 4 bases from V and 2 bases from J; bases unmatched to any gene: 11. For the CDR3, the DNA is TGTGCCAGCAGTGGTCCCCCTCGCGGGAGGAACACAGATACGCAGTATTTT. It specifies CASSGPPRGRNTDTQYF.

This clone was counted a single time. The rearrangement links TRBV29-1 to TRBJ2-5; D perhaps matches TRBD1 (5 bases). CDR1 and CDR2 from the germline V gene are SQVTM and ANQGSEA. V lost 7 bases to trimming and J lost 5 bases, with 17 bases between them. This CDR3 contains 13 residues. CDR3 nucleotide sequence: TGCAGCGCCTCGGCAGGGTCCCCGGAGACCCAGTACTTC. Translation: CSASAGSPETQYF.

The V and J genes are TRBV12-5 and TRBJ1-5; the match to TRBD1 covers 7 bases. The CDR3 covers 19 residues. CDR1 LGHNT and CDR2 FRNRAP come from the germline V gene. The V gene end was trimmed by 5 bases and the J gene end by 0 bases; junction bases not matched to a gene: 16. The CDR3 loop is CASGPHRQGRPNSNQPQHF. The CDR3 DNA sequence: TGTGCTAGTGGTCCCCACCGACAGGGAAGACCTAATAGCAATCAGCCCCAGCATTTT.

The CDR3 nucleotides read TGCGCCAGCAGCGACCCGGGACAGGTCTATGAAAAACTGTTTTTT. This encodes CASSDPGQVYEKLFF. V gene TRBV5-1 combines with J gene TRBJ1-4; 8 bases fit TRBD1. V trimming: 4 bases; J trimming: 6 bases; junction bases outside the gene matches: 8. The length of the CDR3 is 15 residues. Germline values: CDR1 SGHRS, CDR2 YFSETQ.

The chain uses TRBV29-1 and TRBJ1-1; tentative D call: TRBD1 (6 bases). The CDR3 extends over 14 amino acids. The V gene's germline CDR1 is SQVTM and CDR2 ANQGSEA. Trimming left V 3 bases short and J 4 bases short, with 15 bases between. CDR3: CSVENRAGITEAFF. In nucleotides, the CDR3 is TGCAGCGTTGAGAACAGGGCTGGGATCACTGAAGCTTTCTTT.

The rearrangement uses TRBV5-1 and TRBJ2-2, with D possibly TRBD2 on 6 matching bases. The length of the CDR3 is 14 residues. The germline V and J ends were trimmed by 5 bases and 4 bases, with 12 bases remaining between them. Germline-derived CDR1 and CDR2 are SGHRS and YFSETQ. The DNA of the CDR3 is TGCGCCAGCAGACGTATCGGGGGCACCGGGGAGCTGTTTTTT. It translates to CASRRIGGTGELFF.

The rearrangement links TRBV7-8 to TRBJ2-1; 10 bases are a match to TRBD2. The CDR3 has 15 residues. Germline loops: CDR1 SGHVS, CDR2 FQNEAQ. The trim removed 4 bases at V and 3 bases at J, leaving 3 bases unmatched. For the CDR3, the DNA is TGTGCCAGCAGCTGGAGCGGGGGGGGCTACAATGAGCAGTTCTTC. Its protein is CASSWSGGGYNEQFF.

The rearrangement uses TRBV19 and TRBJ2-2; no definite D call. V lost 9 bases to trimming and J lost 8 bases, with 13 bases between them. The CDR3 covers 12 residues. From germline, CDR1 is LNHDA and CDR2 SQIVND (reference sequence). The chain's CDR3 is CASQDLAGELFF. DNA for the CDR3: TGTGCCAGCCAGGATCTTGCTGGGGAGCTGTTTTTT. Full variable domain (missing parts from reference TRBV19 and TRBJ2-2): DGGITQSPKYLFRKEGQNVTLSCEQNLNHDAMYWYRQDPGQGLRLIYYSQIVNDFQKGDIAEGYSVSREKKESFPLTVTSAQKNPTAFYLCASQDLAGELFFGEGSRLTVL.